The source of this T cell receptor (beta chain) is a study of regulatory T cells in long-lasting Graves disease. Time point in this sample: newly diagnosed GD, antithyroid drugs for less than 3 months. Following extraction of RNA from PBMCs, that RNA was used to make the TCR library. Combining iRepertoire HTBI primers with Arm-PCR of CDR3 regions, the authors built TCR beta libraries. TCRdb analysed the multiplex PCR reads with MiXCR anew, one entry per CDR3 protein. The sample yields 360,000 or so distinct CDR3 sequences, about a sixth seen once. The V gene lost 1 base and the J gene lost 3 bases, with 16 bases spanning the gap. The CDR3 has 15 amino acids. Germline CDR1 DFQATT, CDR2 SNEGSKA (reference sequence). This clonotype was recorded many times. Its specificity is unknown. Findings and limits, study-wide: The persistent group shared about 2,600 public clonotypes, more than the approximately 970 shared by new patients. Thyroid tissue went unstudied; only peripheral blood was examined.

This sample also belongs to another study, concerning T cells in Graves' hyperthyroidism and ophthalmopathy. That source adds: Blood also contained most expanded thyroid clonotypes above 0.001. A 13 V-J model separated ophthalmopathy from stable hyperthyroidism.

This TCR was recovered from a man aged 40-49 years with Graves disease. This specimen consisted of peripheral blood mononuclear cells (PBMCs), obtained at new diagnosis, from a patient treated with antithyroid drugs. V usage is TRBV20-1 and J usage is TRBJ2-7, with D perhaps assigned TRBD1 or TRBD2 (5 bases each). CDR3 sequence: CSARVRERGFYEQYF. DNA for the CDR3: TGCAGTGCTAGAGTGAGGGAGAGGGGCTTCTACGAGCAGTACTTC.